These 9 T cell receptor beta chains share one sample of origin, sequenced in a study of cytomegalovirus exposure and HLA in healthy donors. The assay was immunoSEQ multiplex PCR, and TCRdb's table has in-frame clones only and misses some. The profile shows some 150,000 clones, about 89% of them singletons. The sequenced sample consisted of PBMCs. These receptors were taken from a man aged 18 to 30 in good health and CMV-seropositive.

As DNA, the CDR3 is TGTGCCATCAGCAGGGACAGGACATCCTACGAGCAGTACTTC. Its protein product is CAISRDRTSYEQYF. The chain joins TRBV10-3 to TRBJ2-7; TRBD1 matches 8 bases. Germline CDR1 and CDR2: ENHRY and SYGVKD. The CDR3 has 14 amino acids. V gave up 6 bases and J gave up 1 base; unmatched junction bases: 5.

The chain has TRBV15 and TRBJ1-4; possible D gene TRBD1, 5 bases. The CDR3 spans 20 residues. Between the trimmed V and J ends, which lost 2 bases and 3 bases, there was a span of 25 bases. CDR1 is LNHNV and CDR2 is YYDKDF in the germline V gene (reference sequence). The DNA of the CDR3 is TGTGCCACCAGCAGATCAGGGTCGGGGGACTTCGTATTAGCTAATGAAAAACTGTTTTTT. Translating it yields CATSRSGSGDFVLANEKLFF. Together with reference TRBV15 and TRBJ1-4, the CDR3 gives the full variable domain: DAMVIQNPRYQVTQFGKPVTLSCSQTLNHNVMYWYQQKSSQAPKLLFHYYDKDFNNEADTPDNFQSRRPNTSFCFLDIRSPGLGDTAMYLCATSRSGSGDFVLANEKLFFGSGTQLSVL.

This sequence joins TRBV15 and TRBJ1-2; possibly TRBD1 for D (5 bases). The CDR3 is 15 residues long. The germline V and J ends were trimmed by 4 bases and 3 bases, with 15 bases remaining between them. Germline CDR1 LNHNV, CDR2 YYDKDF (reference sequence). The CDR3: CATSKEEGRDYGYTF. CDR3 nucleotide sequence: TGTGCCACCAGCAAAGAGGAGGGCAGGGACTATGGCTACACCTTC.

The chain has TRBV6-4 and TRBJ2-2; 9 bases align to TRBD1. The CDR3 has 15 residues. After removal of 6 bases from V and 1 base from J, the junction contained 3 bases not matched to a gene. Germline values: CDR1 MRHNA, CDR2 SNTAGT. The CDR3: CASSPGQGNTGELFF. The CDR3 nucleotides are TGTGCCAGCAGCCCGGGACAGGGGAACACCGGGGAGCTGTTTTTT.

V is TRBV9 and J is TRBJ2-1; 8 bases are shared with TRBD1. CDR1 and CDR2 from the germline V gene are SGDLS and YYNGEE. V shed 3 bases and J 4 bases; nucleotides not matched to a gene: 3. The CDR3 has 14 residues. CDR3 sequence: CASSAGTGYNEQFF. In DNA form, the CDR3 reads TGTGCCAGCAGCGCCGGGACAGGTTACAATGAGCAGTTCTTC.

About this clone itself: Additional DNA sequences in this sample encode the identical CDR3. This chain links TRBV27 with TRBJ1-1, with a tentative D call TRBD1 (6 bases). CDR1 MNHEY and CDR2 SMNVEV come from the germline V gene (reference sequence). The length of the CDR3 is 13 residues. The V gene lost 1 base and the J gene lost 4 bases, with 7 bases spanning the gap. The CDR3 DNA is TGTGCCAGCAGTTTATTAGGGGGCACTGAAGCTTTCTTT. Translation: CASSLLGGTEAFF.

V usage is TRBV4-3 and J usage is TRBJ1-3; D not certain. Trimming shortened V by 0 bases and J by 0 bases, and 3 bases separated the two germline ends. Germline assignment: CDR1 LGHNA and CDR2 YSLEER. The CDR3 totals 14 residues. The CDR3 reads CASSQDSSGNTIYF. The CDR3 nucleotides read TGCGCCAGCAGCCAAGATAGCTCTGGAAACACCATATATTTT.

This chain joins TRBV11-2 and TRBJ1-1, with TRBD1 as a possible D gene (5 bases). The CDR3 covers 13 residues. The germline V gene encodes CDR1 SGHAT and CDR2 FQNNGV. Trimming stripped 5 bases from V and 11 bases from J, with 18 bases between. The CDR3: CASSINLQGWAFF. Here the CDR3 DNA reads TGTGCCAGCAGCATCAACCTCCAGGGATGGGCTTTCTTT.

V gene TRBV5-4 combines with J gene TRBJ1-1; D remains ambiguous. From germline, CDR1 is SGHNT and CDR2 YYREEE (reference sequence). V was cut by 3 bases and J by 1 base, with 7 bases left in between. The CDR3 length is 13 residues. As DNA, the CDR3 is TGTGCCAGCAGCTCCACAGAGAACACTGAAGCTTTCTTT. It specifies CASSSTENTEAFF.